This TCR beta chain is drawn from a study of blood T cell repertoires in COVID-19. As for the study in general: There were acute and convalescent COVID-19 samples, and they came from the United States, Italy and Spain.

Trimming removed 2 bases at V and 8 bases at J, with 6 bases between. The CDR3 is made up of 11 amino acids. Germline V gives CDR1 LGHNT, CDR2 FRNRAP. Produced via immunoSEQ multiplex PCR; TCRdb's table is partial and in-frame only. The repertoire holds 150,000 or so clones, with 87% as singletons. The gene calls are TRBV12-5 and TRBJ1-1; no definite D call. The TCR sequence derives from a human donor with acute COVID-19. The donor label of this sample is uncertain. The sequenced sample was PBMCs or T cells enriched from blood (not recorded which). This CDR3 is CASGLNGEAFF. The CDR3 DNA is TGTGCTAGTGGTTTGAACGGGGAAGCTTTCTTT.